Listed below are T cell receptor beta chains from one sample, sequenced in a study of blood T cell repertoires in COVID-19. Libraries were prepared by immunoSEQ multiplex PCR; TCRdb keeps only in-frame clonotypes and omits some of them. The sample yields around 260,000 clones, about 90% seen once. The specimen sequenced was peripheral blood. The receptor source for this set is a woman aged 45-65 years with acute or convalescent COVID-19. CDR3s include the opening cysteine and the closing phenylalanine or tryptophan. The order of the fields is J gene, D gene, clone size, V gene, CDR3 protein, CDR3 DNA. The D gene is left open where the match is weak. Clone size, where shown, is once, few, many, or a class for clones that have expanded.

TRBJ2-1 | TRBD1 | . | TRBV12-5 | CASGRVGTGSYNEQFF | TGTGCTAGTGGTCGGGTCGGGACAGGGTCATACAATGAGCAGTTCTTC
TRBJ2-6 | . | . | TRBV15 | CATSVPTGGANVLTF | TGTGCCACCAGTGTTCCCACGGGTGGGGCCAACGTCCTGACTTTC
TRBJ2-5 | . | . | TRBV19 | CASSQQDQETQYF | TGTGCCAGTAGTCAGCAGGACCAAGAGACCCAGTACTTC
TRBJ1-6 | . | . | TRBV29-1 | CSAGHNNSPLHF | TGCAGCGCGGGACATAATAATTCACCCCTCCACTTT
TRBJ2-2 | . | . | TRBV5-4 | CASSLAVSGTGELFF | TGTGCCAGCAGCTTGGCCGTCTCGGGCACCGGGGAGCTGTTTTTT
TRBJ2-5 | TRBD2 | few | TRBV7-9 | CASSSRLAGETQYF | TGTGCCAGCAGCTCGCGACTAGCGGGAGAGACCCAGTACTTC
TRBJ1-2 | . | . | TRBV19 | CASSLGPHGYTF | TGTGCCAGTAGTCTGGGCCCCCATGGCTACACCTTC
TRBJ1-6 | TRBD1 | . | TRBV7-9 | CAQRSGQGADSPLHF | TGTGCTCAGCGCTCGGGACAGGGGGCTGATTCACCCCTCCACTTT
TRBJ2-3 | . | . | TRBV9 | CASSQTRDTQYF | TGTGCCAGCAGCCAGACAAGGGATACGCAGTATTTT
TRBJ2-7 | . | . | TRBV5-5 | CASSEASAYYEQYF | TGTGCCAGCAGCGAGGCTAGCGCTTACTACGAGCAGTACTTC
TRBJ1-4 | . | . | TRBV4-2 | CASSQEVYDEAGIREKLFF | TGTGCCAGCAGCCAAGAAGTGTATGATGAGGCAGGGATTCGTGAAAAACTGTTTTTT
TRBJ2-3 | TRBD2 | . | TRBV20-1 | CRGTRSDTQYF | TGCAGGGGGACTAGATCAGATACGCAGTATTTT
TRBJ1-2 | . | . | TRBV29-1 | CSVQNLDRGDGYTF | TGCAGCGTACAGAATTTGGACAGAGGGGATGGCTACACCTTC
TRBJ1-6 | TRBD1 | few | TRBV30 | CAWSRTGGSPLHF | TGTGCCTGGAGTCGGACAGGCGGATCACCCCTCCACTTT
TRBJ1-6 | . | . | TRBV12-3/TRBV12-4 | CASSPNYNSPLHF | TGTGCCAGCAGCCCTAACTATAATTCACCCCTCCACTTT
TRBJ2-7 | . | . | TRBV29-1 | CSVGRGSYEQYF | TGCAGCGTTGGTCGAGGGTCCTACGAGCAGTACTTC
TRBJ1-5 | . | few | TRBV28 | CASRTLVDQPQHF | TGTGCCAGCAGGACCCTAGTGGATCAGCCCCAGCATTTT
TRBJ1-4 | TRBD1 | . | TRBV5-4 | CASSSDRVARKLFF | TGTGCCAGCAGTTCTGACAGGGTAGCGAGAAAACTGTTTTTT
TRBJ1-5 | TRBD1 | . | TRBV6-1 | CASSEAGQGFQPQHF | TGTGCCAGCAGTGAAGCGGGACAGGGGTTTCAGCCCCAGCATTTT
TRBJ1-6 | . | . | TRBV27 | CASSTGLNSPLHF | TGTGCCAGCAGTACAGGGCTAAATTCACCCCTCCACTTT
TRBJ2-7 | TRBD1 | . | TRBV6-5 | CASSKIQGASEQYF | TGTGCCAGCAGTAAAATACAGGGGGCCTCCGAGCAGTACTTC
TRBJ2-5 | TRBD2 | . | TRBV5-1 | CASSLDPSGREETQYF | TGCGCCAGCAGCTTGGATCCTAGCGGGAGAGAAGAGACCCAGTACTTC
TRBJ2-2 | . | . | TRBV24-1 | CATSDLQRTGELFF | TGTGCCACCAGTGATTTGCAGCGCACCGGGGAGCTGTTTTTT
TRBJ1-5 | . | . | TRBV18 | CASSPGGNQPQHF | TGTGCCAGCTCACCAGGGGGCAACCAGCCCCAGCATTTT
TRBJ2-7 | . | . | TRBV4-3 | CASSLRLRGTSYEQYF | TGCGCCAGCAGCCTCCGATTGAGGGGGACCTCCTACGAGCAGTACTTC
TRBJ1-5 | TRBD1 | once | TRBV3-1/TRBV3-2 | CASSQLTGANQSQHF | TGTGCCAGCAGCCAACTGACAGGGGCCAATCAGTCCCAGCATTTT
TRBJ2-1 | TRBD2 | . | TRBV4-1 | CASSQVGLAGEFF | TGCGCCAGCAGCCAAGTAGGTCTAGCGGGGGAGTTCTTC
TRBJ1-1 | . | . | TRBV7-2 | CASSSDPPGKAFF | TGTGCCAGCAGCTCCGATCCCCCAGGGAAGGCTTTCTTT
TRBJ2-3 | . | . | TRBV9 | CASSVDGSGSPDTQYF | TGTGCCAGCAGCGTAGATGGTTCCGGGAGTCCAGATACGCAGTATTTT
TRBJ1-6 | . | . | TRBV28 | CANTGQQGSPLHF | TGTGCCAACACAGGACAGCAAGGTTCACCCCTCCACTTT
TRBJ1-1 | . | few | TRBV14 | CASSQVGYRETEAFF | TGTGCCAGCAGCCAAGTCGGTTACAGGGAGACTGAAGCTTTCTTT
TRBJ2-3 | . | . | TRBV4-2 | CASSQSGRTDTQYF | TGTGCCAGCAGCCAAAGCGGCCGCACAGATACGCAGTATTTT
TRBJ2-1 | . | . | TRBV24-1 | CASGLYNEQFF | TGTGCCTCAGGACTATACAATGAGCAGTTCTTC
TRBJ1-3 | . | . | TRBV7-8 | CASSSSTTASGNTIYF | TGTGCCAGCAGCTCCTCAACGACAGCCTCTGGAAACACCATATATTTT
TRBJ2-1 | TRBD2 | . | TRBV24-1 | CATSDFAKRDTDEQFF | TGTGCCACCAGTGATTTTGCAAAGCGGGATACCGATGAGCAGTTCTTC
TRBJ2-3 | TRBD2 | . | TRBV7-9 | CASSPSGSIDTQYF | TGTGCCAGCAGCCCCAGCGGGAGTATAGATACGCAGTATTTT
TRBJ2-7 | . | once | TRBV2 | CASTYTYEQYF | TGTGCCAGCACTTACACCTACGAGCAGTACTTC
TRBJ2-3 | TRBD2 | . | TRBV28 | CASERGSGVSTDTQYF | TGTGCCAGTGAACGCGGGAGCGGGGTTAGCACAGATACGCAGTATTTT
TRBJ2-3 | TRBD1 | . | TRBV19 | CASSLHRGPPTDTQYF | TGTGCCAGTAGTTTACACAGGGGGCCTCCCACAGATACGCAGTATTTT
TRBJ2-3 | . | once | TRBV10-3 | CAISQITGSSTDTQYF | TGTGCCATCAGCCAGATAACAGGGAGTAGCACAGATACGCAGTATTTT
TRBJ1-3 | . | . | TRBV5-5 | CASSLDGGSGNTIYF | TGTGCCAGCAGCTTGGACGGGGGATCTGGAAACACCATATATTTT
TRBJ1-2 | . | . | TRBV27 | CASSLWGRSNYGYTF | TGTGCCAGCAGTTTATGGGGGCGATCTAACTATGGCTACACCTTC
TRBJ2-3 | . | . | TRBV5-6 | CASSFGADTQYF | TGTGCCAGCAGCTTCGGGGCAGATACGCAGTATTTT
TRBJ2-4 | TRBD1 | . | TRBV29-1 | CSANLRDRDLAKNIQYF | TGCAGCGCAAACCTTCGGGACAGGGACCTAGCCAAAAACATTCAGTACTTC
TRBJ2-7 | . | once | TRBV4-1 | CASSQDSGQLREQYF | TGCGCCAGCAGCCAAGATTCCGGACAGCTGCGCGAGCAGTACTTC
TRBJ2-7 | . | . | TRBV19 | CASSTRSHEQYF | TGTGCCAGTAGTACCAGATCCCACGAGCAGTACTTC
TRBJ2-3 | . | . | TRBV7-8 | CASSLQASTDTQYF | TGTGCCAGCAGCTTACAGGCTAGCACAGATACGCAGTATTTT
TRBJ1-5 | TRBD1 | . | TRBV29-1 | CSVGDRNQPQHF | TGCAGCGTTGGGGACAGAAATCAGCCCCAGCATTTT
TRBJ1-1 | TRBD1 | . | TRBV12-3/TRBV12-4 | CASSWTGGTEAFF | TGTGCCAGCAGCTGGACAGGGGGCACTGAAGCTTTCTTT
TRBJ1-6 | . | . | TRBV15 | CATSGRDGSSYNSPLHF | TGTGCCACCAGCGGCCGGGACGGGAGCTCCTATAATTCACCCCTCCACTTT
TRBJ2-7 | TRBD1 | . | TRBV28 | CASSSATGFYEQYF | TGTGCCAGCAGTTCAGCGACAGGGTTCTACGAGCAGTACTTC